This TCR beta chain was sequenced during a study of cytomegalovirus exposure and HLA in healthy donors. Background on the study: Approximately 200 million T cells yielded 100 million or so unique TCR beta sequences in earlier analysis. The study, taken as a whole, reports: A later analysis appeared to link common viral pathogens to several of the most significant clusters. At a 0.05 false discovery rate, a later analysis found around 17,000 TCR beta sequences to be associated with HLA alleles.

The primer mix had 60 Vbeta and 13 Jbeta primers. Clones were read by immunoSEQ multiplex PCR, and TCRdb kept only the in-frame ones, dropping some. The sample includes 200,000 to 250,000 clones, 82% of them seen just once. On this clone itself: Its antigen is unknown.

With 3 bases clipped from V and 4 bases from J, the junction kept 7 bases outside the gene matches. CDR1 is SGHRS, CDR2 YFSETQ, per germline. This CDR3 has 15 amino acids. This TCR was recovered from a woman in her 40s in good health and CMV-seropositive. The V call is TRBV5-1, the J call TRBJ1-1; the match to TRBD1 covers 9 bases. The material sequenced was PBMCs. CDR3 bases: TGCGCCAGCAGCTCTACCACAGGGGGCCGCACTGAAGCTTTCTTT. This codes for CASSSTTGGRTEAFF.